This TCR beta chain was retrieved from a study of persistence of HIV-infected CD4 T cells. General study findings and limits: TCR oligoclonality correlated with proviral oligoclonality in the same sorted populations.

Lysates of CMV-infected fibroblasts at 10 ug/mL stimulated these cells. Sorting selected CD4+ T cells upregulating both CD40 ligand and CD69. Anti-CD28/CD49d costimulation, CD40-blocking antibody and enfuvirtide were given to CD8-depleted PBMCs for 15 to 20 hours. The immunoSEQ assay was version 4, run in survey mode. Template was genomic DNA at 8 to 10 ng/uL, with up to about 1 ug used per sample. Using immunoSEQ multiplex PCR, the repertoire was profiled, and TCRdb retains in-frame clones only, with some absent. The data hold roughly 13,000 clones, with roughly 70% observed a single time. V gave up 4 bases and J gave up 4 bases, with 12 bases separating them. Germline values: CDR1 SGHVS, CDR2 FNYEAQ. The CDR3 has 14 amino acids. Only one count was recorded for this clone. Its antigen is not identified.

The chain links TRBV7-6 to TRBJ2-3, with D perhaps assigned TRBD1 or TRBD2 (6 bases each). The sequence came from an adult man with HIV who was CMV-seropositive. The material was CD4+ T cells sorted from PBMCs after roughly 20-hour stimulation, obtained from a patient who received antiretroviral therapy. The CDR3 protein is CASSWLRGADTQYF. CDR3 in DNA: TGTGCCAGCAGCTGGCTAAGGGGGGCAGATACGCAGTATTTT.